This TCR beta chain was recovered during a study of cytomegalovirus exposure and HLA in healthy donors. Overall study results and limits: Many donors shared some public TCRs, even though most TCR sequences were rare.

Worth noting for this clone: Its matching antigen is unknown.

The CDR3 runs 16 residues. J lost 3 bases, V lost 4 bases, and 8 bases had no gene match. From germline, CDR1 is MNHEY and CDR2 SMNVEV (reference sequence). A multiplex PCR was run with 60 Vbeta primers and 13 Jbeta primers. Clones were sequenced by immunoSEQ multiplex PCR, and TCRdb holds only the in-frame ones, with some missing. Here the sample spans roughly 180,000 clones, roughly 82% being singletons. This TCR derives from a girl under 10 years old in good health and CMV-seropositive. The chain recombines TRBV27 with TRBJ2-3, with 9 positions matching TRBD2. The sequenced material came from PBMCs. CDR3 bases: TGTGCCAGCAGTTCATCGACTAGCGGATATACAGATACGCAGTATTTT. Translating gives CASSSSTSGYTDTQYF.